This entry features one TCR beta chain sequence. The data were obtained in a study of OX40 agonist ivuxolimab in advanced cancers. Generated by immunoSEQ multiplex PCR, the TCRdb table keeps only in-frame clones and is missing some. The sample yields 63,000 or so clones, approximately 80% seen once. V gave up 2 bases and J gave up 6 bases; unmatched junction bases: 6. Germline V gene sequence: CDR1 SGHRS, CDR2 YFSETQ. The CDR3 has 14 amino acids. The rearrangement links TRBV5-1 to TRBJ2-3, with 7 bases identical to TRBD1. The source material was CD4+ or CD8+ T cells sorted from blood, sampled in a trial of the OX40 agonist ivuxolimab. This TCR was sampled from an adult with an advanced solid tumor such as melanoma, head and neck, liver or kidney cancer. CDR3 coding DNA: TGCGCCAGCAGCTTCGCCGACAGGGTTGATACGCAGTATTTT. It codes for CASSFADRVDTQYF. Combining the CDR3 with reference TRBV5-1 and TRBJ2-3 gives the whole variable domain KAGVTQTPRYLIKTRGQQVTLSCSPISGHRSVSWYQQTPGQGLQFLFEYFSETQRNKGNFPGRFSGRQFSNSRSEMNVSTLELGDSALYLCASSFADRVDTQYFGPGTRLTVL.